What follows describes a single T cell receptor beta chain. Its matching antigen is unknown. This sample is part of a study of shared clonotypes between healthy human individuals. Study details: Three CD4 naive, three CD4 memory, two CD8 naive and one CD8 memory plate were used per donor. Regarding the study as a whole: Larger estimated richness was generally recorded for naive subsets relative to memory subsets.

The CDR3 is 13 residues long. Per germline, CDR1 SGHAT and CDR2 FQNNGV. Trimming removed 6 bases at V and 0 bases at J, with 6 bases between. Clones were sequenced by immunoSEQ multiplex PCR, and TCRdb holds only the in-frame ones, with some missing. This sample carries some 1.1 million clones, 77% of them seen once, and the ten largest clones take almost 0.9%. This TCR was recovered from a young man in good health. Some clones in this sample may be carry-over from other donors' samples. The rearrangement links TRBV11-2 to TRBJ1-3; D unclear. Sequencing was done on a sample of memory CD4+ T cells from PBMCs. Subset indicated: CD45RA-negative fraction. CDR3 sequence (DNA): TGTGCCAGCAGGGTACCCTCTGGAAACACCATATATTTT. This codes for CASRVPSGNTIYF.